The TCR beta chain described here comes from a study of blood T cell repertoires in COVID-19. Within the 2 weeks before study entry, each person in the exposed group met a COVID-19 case. TCRdb keeps only in-frame clones here, not all; method: immunoSEQ multiplex PCR. The sample has 350,000 to 400,000 clones, approximately 93% seen once; the top ten hold 0.8% to 0.9%. This TCR was recovered from a woman in her 40s who had been exposed to COVID-19. Specimen: PBMCs or T cells enriched from blood (not recorded which).

The CDR3 reads CSASGGEASYNEQFF. As DNA, the CDR3 is TGCAGTGCTAGTGGGGGGGAGGCCTCCTACAATGAGCAGTTCTTC. The V gene is TRBV20-1, the J gene TRBJ2-1; 7 nucleotides line up with TRBD2. Losses at the gene ends were 3 bases for V and 0 bases for J; bases not matched to a gene: 5. The CDR3 contains 15 residues. The germline V gene has CDR1 DFQATT and CDR2 SNEGSKA (reference sequence).